The clone carrying this T cell receptor (beta chain) was seen more than once but under ten times. What it recognizes is unknown. Trimming took off 5 bases at V and 1 base at J, with 14 bases between the two ends. CDR1 and CDR2 (germline): SGHTA, FQGNSA. The CDR3 has 15 amino acids. TCRdb recomputed calls from the RT-PCR reads with MiXCR, one row per CDR3 protein. The sample includes about 830,000 distinct CDR3 sequences, about a fifth seen only once; the top ten take about a tenth. This entry is derived from a study of response to subunit inactivated influenza vaccine. General study results and limits: Seasonal influenza vaccination, on each occasion, was suggested by the authors to recruit few new T cells.

V gene TRBV7-2 combines with J gene TRBJ1-1; weak D call: TRBD1 (5 bases). This TCR was sampled from a man aged 45-65 years who received an inactivated influenza vaccine. The sample consisted of PBMCs from blood, taken around 5 days after vaccination. CDR3 sequence (DNA): TGTGCCAGCAGCCGGGGCCGCGGACAGAACACTGAAGCTTTCTTT. It translates to CASSRGRGQNTEAFF.